The present TCR beta chain was sequenced within a study of T-cell reconstitution after alpha-beta-depleted transplantation in children (dated by TCRdb to 2015 to 2016). Regarding the complete study: Using TCR repertoire profiling, the study quantitatively followed how T-cell immune reconstitution unfolded in children after TCRalphabeta/CD19-depleted allogeneic hematopoietic cell transplantation. The paper as a whole reports these results and caveats: The apparently early alphabetaT-cell count recovery about two months after transplant was reportedly dependent on only several hundred rapidly expanded clones derived from non-depleted graft cells. In some patients, the high TCRbeta diversity seen at day 60 was put down to recipient T cells and intrathymic progenitors that had survived conditioning. Over the following months the frequencies of hyperexpanded clones went down, and after one year T-cell counts and TCRbeta diversity were mostly credited to newly produced T cells.

Library prep was done by PCR. Sequencing instrument: Illumina HiSeq 2500. TCR library preparation used molecular barcoding, with unique molecular identifiers applied to normalize quantification of the TCRbeta repertoire. The public reads were quality trimmed at Q25 with fastp and then assembled into clones with MiXCR by TCRdb, keeping productive beta chains. All rows with the same CDR3 protein become a single entry with the most common DNA and genes. In this sample the table shows 250,000 or so distinct CDR3 sequences, under 9.5% of which occur a single time. The ten largest clones add up to 5% to 7% of the sample. This clonotype was recorded many times. It has no known antigen specificity. No base qualities exist here, and no much larger clone lies one base off it. According to the study, the label for this sample's treatment or condition signals: allogeneic hematopoietic cell transplantation with graft depleted of TCRalphabeta T cells and CD19 B cells. The children who served as transplant recipients had been given grafts of TCRalphabeta/CD19-depleted allogeneic hematopoietic cells.

Including the terminal cysteine and phenylalanine, the CDR3 comprises 12 residues. The DNA shown is the 36-base CDR3, in frame from base 1. V is shortened by 7 bases, J by 6 bases, and the region joining them spans 12 bases. CDR1 ENHRY and CDR2 SYGVKD are derived from the germline V gene. The material sequenced was PBMCs, mostly from graft donor cells, taken 180 days after TCRalphabeta/CD19-depleted stem cell transplant. This sequence uses TRBV10-3 and TRBJ1-2; a tentative D match to TRBD1 spans 5 bases. The source is a male patient younger than 18 who had a stem cell transplant for acute lymphoblastic leukemia, so the T cells may come from the graft donor. The CDR3 reads CAITAGNHGYTF. The nucleotides read TGTGCCATCACGGCAGGGAACCATGGCTACACCTTC.